This T cell receptor (beta chain) was obtained from a study of blood T cell repertoires in COVID-19. Trimming left V 5 bases short and J 1 base short, with 5 bases between. CDR3 size: 13 residues. Sequencing was performed with immunoSEQ multiplex PCR; in TCRdb, only in-frame clones are kept and a portion is missing. There are 95,000 to 150,000 clones in the sample; over 70% occur only once, and 3.8% lies in the top ten. The chain has TRBV12-3 or TRBV12-4 and TRBJ2-2; D call uncertain. The source material was peripheral blood. The origin of this receptor is a woman in her fifties or sixties with acute or convalescent COVID-19. CDR3 protein: CASSGWNTGELFF. Written as DNA, the CDR3 is TGTGCCAGCAGTGGCTGGAACACCGGGGAGCTGTTTTTT.